Below, 5 T cell receptor beta chains from the same sample are listed, as sequenced in a study of PD-1 blockade in mismatch repair-deficient tumors. Some clones are missing from TCRdb's copy, which holds only in-frame ones; the method was immunoSEQ multiplex PCR. This sample carries more than 15,000 clones, roughly 84% of them seen once, and the ten largest clones take 3% to 4%. Sequenced material: PBMCs, taken 4 weeks after starting pembrolizumab. These receptors were taken from an adult with mismatch repair-deficient cancer.

This clone appeared once. The chain carries TRBV28 and TRBJ1-3, with a tentative D call TRBD1 (6 bases). V was pared by 10 bases and J by 0 bases, with 10 bases between. The CDR3 has 13 residues. CDR1 is MDHEN and CDR2 is SYDVKM in the germline V gene. CDR3 nucleotides: TGTGCCACCATGGACAGCTCTGGAAACACCATATATTTT. Residues: CATMDSSGNTIYF.

The chain carries TRBV6-1 and TRBJ2-7; 8 bases line up with TRBD1. CDR1 MNHNS and CDR2 SASEGT come from the germline V gene. The CDR3 consists of 14 residues. J gave up 7 bases and V 2 bases, and 7 bases lay outside the gene matches. The CDR3 reads CASSELDRVREQYF. CDR3 in DNA: TGTGCCAGCAGTGAACTGGACAGGGTAAGAGAGCAGTACTTC.

This clone occurred once. The J gene is TRBJ1-2, the V gene TRBV19; D is possibly TRBD1 (6 bases). CDR3 length: 16 residues. Germline assignment: CDR1 LNHDA and CDR2 SQIVND (reference sequence). V lost 6 bases, J lost 0 bases, and 17 bases lay in between. The CDR3 protein is CASSRHREASNYGYTF. The CDR3 DNA sequence: TGTGCCAGTAGCCGTCACAGGGAAGCATCTAACTATGGCTACACCTTC.

The V gene is TRBV6-6, the J gene TRBJ2-4; TRBD1 might be the D (6 bases). Trimming left V 6 bases short and J 0 bases short, with 9 bases between. Germline lookup yields CDR1 MNHNY and CDR2 SVGAGI (reference sequence). The CDR3 is 14 amino acids. DNA of the CDR3: TGTGCCAGCAGAGGGGGAATAGCCAAAAACATTCAGTACTTC. Translation gives CASRGGIAKNIQYF.

By share, this clone counts as medium-sized. The chain links TRBV6-1 to TRBJ2-7; 8 bases map to TRBD2. The CDR3 length is 19 residues. The V segment lost 1 base and the J segment 2 bases; nucleotides outside the gene matches: 16. The V gene's germline CDR1 is MNHNS and CDR2 SASEGT. The CDR3 reads CASSEVSPAASGRTYEQYF. CDR3 bases: TGTGCCAGCAGTGAAGTCAGCCCAGCTGCGAGCGGGAGAACCTACGAGCAGTACTTC.